Listed below are T cell receptor beta chains from one sample, sequenced in a study of lymphopenia after photon versus proton radiotherapy. Method: immunoSEQ multiplex PCR; TCRdb's copy keeps in-frame clones and lacks some. The table has tens of thousands of clones, 65% to 85% seen once. This sample comprised peripheral blood, obtained from a patient treated with proton-based radiotherapy. The receptors originated from a woman aged 65 to 85 with pancreatic cancer. Each CDR3 is given with its conserved first and last residue. D genes are given only for firm matches. For some rows the clone size is stated as once, few or many, or as a class when expanded; others skip it.

d_gene | j_gene | v_gene | abundance | CDR3aa | CDR3nt
. | TRBJ2-2 | TRBV19 | . | CASSSSRTPNTGELFF | TGTGCCAGTAGTAGCTCGCGGACGCCTAACACCGGGGAGCTGTTTTTT
. | TRBJ2-1 | TRBV30 | . | CAWSISGLYNEQFF | TGTGCCTGGAGCATAAGCGGACTTTACAATGAGCAGTTCTTC
. | TRBJ1-1 | TRBV6-6 | . | CASSPLGSEAFF | TGTGCCAGCAGCCCGCTGGGGAGTGAAGCTTTCTTT
. | TRBJ1-2 | TRBV28 | . | CASSLGIRGVGYTF | TGTGCCAGCAGTTTAGGTATACGGGGAGTCGGCTACACCTTC
TRBD2 | TRBJ2-7 | TRBV4-1 | . | CASSRVPSGRSYEQYF | TGCGCCAGCAGCCGAGTCCCTAGCGGGCGGTCCTACGAGCAGTACTTC
. | TRBJ1-3 | TRBV7-9 | . | CASSLLEFGGRGNTIYF | TGTGCCAGCAGCTTATTGGAATTCGGGGGGAGAGGAAACACCATATATTTT
. | TRBJ1-2 | TRBV7-2 | . | CASSSPWGFNNYGYTF | TGTGCCAGCAGCTCTCCTTGGGGGTTCAACAACTATGGCTACACCTTC
. | TRBJ1-1 | TRBV5-4 | . | CASSLLDTEAFF | TGTGCCAGCAGCTTGCTTGACACTGAAGCTTTCTTT
TRBD2 | TRBJ2-3 | TRBV19 | . | CASSIRLAGRKSSTDTQYF | TGTGCCAGTAGTATTAGACTAGCGGGAAGGAAATCTAGCACAGATACGCAGTATTTT
. | TRBJ2-5 | TRBV9 | . | CASRGGGGESQETQYF | TGTGCCAGCAGGGGAGGGGGGGGCGAGAGCCAAGAGACCCAGTACTTC
TRBD1 | TRBJ2-7 | TRBV7-2 | . | CASSPGQGPYEQYF | TGTGCCAGCAGCCCGGGACAGGGCCCATACGAGCAGTACTTC
. | TRBJ2-7 | TRBV5-4 | . | CASSPGGQVGTYEQYF | TGTGCCAGCAGCCCGGGGGGACAGGTGGGGACCTACGAGCAGTACTTC
. | TRBJ2-7 | TRBV7-3 | . | CASSPSPKNTYEQYF | TGTGCCAGCAGCCCCTCTCCCAAGAACACCTACGAGCAGTACTTC
. | TRBJ2-7 | TRBV5-1 | . | CASSLLSEFDEQYF | TGCGCCAGCAGCTTGCTTTCGGAATTCGACGAGCAGTACTTC
. | TRBJ2-1 | TRBV9 | . | CASSVDPRGRNNEQFF | TGTGCCAGCAGCGTAGACCCCCGGGGTAGGAACAATGAGCAGTTCTTC
TRBD2 | TRBJ2-2 | TRBV9 | . | CASSVLGTSLGTGELFF | TGTGCCAGCAGCGTCCTTGGGACTAGCTTGGGAACCGGGGAGCTGTTTTTT
TRBD1 | TRBJ2-4 | TRBV4-3 | . | CASSQDLETGSYF | TGCGCCAGCAGCCAAGATCTAGAGACAGGGTCGTACTTC
. | TRBJ2-6 | TRBV18 | . | CASSPRVTGANVLTF | TGTGCCAGCTCACCAAGGGTGACTGGGGCCAACGTCCTGACTTTC
TRBD2 | TRBJ2-3 | TRBV28 | . | CASSLGLAGGGDTQYF | TGTGCCAGCAGCCTGGGACTAGCCGGGGGCGGAGATACGCAGTATTTT
. | TRBJ2-1 | TRBV7-3 | . | CASSRTDEQFF | TGTGCCAGCAGCCGGACCGATGAGCAGTTCTTC
. | TRBJ2-2 | TRBV4-3 | . | CASSLTVTNTGELFF | TGCGCCAGCAGCTTGACAGTTACGAACACCGGGGAGCTGTTTTTT
. | TRBJ2-5 | TRBV27 | . | CASSLSARAPQETQYF | TGTGCCAGCAGTTTATCGGCAAGGGCACCCCAAGAGACCCAGTACTTC
. | TRBJ1-3 | TRBV11-3 | once | CASSFGQISGNTIYF | TGTGCCAGCAGCTTTGGACAGATCTCTGGAAACACCATATATTTT
. | TRBJ1-2 | TRBV28 | . | CASRMTDPYGYTF | TGTGCCAGTCGAATGACAGACCCCTATGGCTACACCTTC
TRBD1 | TRBJ1-4 | TRBV7-9 | . | CASSLNRGVNEKLFF | TGTGCCAGCAGCCTCAACAGGGGTGTTAATGAAAAACTGTTTTTT
. | TRBJ1-4 | TRBV28 | . | CASNSPGNEKLFF | TGTGCCAGCAATTCGCCAGGGAACGAAAAACTGTTTTTT
. | TRBJ1-1 | TRBV11-2 | . | CASSPMNTEAFF | TGTGCCAGCAGCCCGATGAACACTGAAGCTTTCTTT
. | TRBJ1-2 | TRBV19 | . | CATAGLITNYGYTF | TGTGCCACTGCCGGACTGATTACTAACTATGGCTACACCTTC
. | TRBJ1-3 | TRBV19 | . | CASNSYPDSGNTIYF | TGTGCCAGTAACTCATATCCGGACTCTGGAAACACCATATATTTT
. | TRBJ1-2 | TRBV7-2 | . | CASSPGGYGYTF | TGTGCCAGCAGCCCCGGGGGATATGGCTACACCTTC
. | TRBJ1-6 | TRBV28 | . | CASSLSGGSPLHF | TGTGCCAGCAGTTTATCGGGGGGTTCACCCCTCCACTTT
. | TRBJ1-6 | TRBV6-5 | . | CASTQRGRSPLHF | TGTGCCAGCACCCAAAGGGGTCGGTCACCCCTCCACTTT
. | TRBJ2-1 | TRBV18 | . | CASSLDSGGSYNEQFF | TGTGCCAGCTCACTAGACTCCGGTGGCTCCTACAATGAGCAGTTCTTC
. | TRBJ1-3 | TRBV7-2 | . | CASSPRRPHSGNTIYF | TGTGCCAGCAGCCCCCGCAGGCCCCACTCTGGAAACACCATATATTTT
TRBD1 | TRBJ2-2 | TRBV19 | few | CASSIDSGGDTGELFF | TGTGCCAGTAGTATAGATTCAGGGGGCGACACCGGGGAGCTGTTTTTT
TRBD2 | TRBJ2-2 | TRBV7-3 | . | CASSSNLAGGNTGELFF | TGTGCCAGCAGCTCTAACCTAGCGGGAGGAAACACCGGGGAGCTGTTTTTT
TRBD1 | TRBJ1-2 | TRBV6-5 | . | CASSYPPGQGTYGYTF | TGTGCCAGCAGTTATCCTCCGGGACAGGGCACCTATGGCTACACCTTC
TRBD2 | TRBJ2-1 | TRBV2 | . | CASSDLAVVGDHEQFF | TGTGCCAGCAGTGATCTAGCGGTAGTTGGGGACCATGAGCAGTTCTTC
TRBD1 | TRBJ2-1 | TRBV7-7 | . | CASSFRQGNEQFF | TGTGCTAGCAGCTTTCGACAGGGCAATGAGCAGTTCTTC
TRBD2 | TRBJ2-1 | TRBV5-5 | . | CASSFGLVTYNEQFF | TGTGCCAGCAGCTTCGGACTAGTCACCTACAATGAGCAGTTCTTC
. | TRBJ1-1 | TRBV7-2 | . | CASSLGGRPNTEAFF | TGTGCCAGCAGCTTAGGGGGACGTCCGAACACTGAAGCTTTCTTT
TRBD1 | TRBJ2-4 | TRBV6-6 | . | CASTSTGDKAKNIQYF | TGTGCCAGCACAAGTACAGGGGACAAAGCCAAAAACATTCAGTACTTC
TRBD2 | TRBJ2-1 | TRBV27 | . | CASSRTGTSGRSYNEQFF | TGTGCCAGCAGCAGGACCGGGACTAGCGGGAGATCCTACAATGAGCAGTTCTTC
TRBD2 | TRBJ2-1 | TRBV9 | . | CASSVDGGAYNEQFF | TGTGCCAGCAGCGTAGATGGGGGGGCCTACAATGAGCAGTTCTTC
. | TRBJ2-2 | TRBV7-9 | . | CASSLVPPSAGELFF | TGTGCCAGCAGCTTAGTGCCCCCTAGCGCCGGGGAGCTGTTTTTT
TRBD2 | TRBJ2-2 | TRBV5-6 | . | CASSFGLAGRSGELFF | TGTGCCAGCAGCTTTGGACTAGCGGGAAGATCCGGGGAGCTGTTTTTT
TRBD2 | TRBJ2-5 | TRBV7-3 | . | CASSPRLAGAGETQYF | TGTGCCAGCAGCCCTCGACTAGCGGGAGCGGGAGAGACCCAGTACTTC
. | TRBJ2-4 | TRBV28 | . | CASSTDMENIQYF | TGTGCCAGCAGCACTGATATGGAGAACATTCAGTACTTC
. | TRBJ2-7 | TRBV30 | . | CAWSVRGGLKNEQYF | TGTGCCTGGAGTGTACGAGGGGGGCTGAAAAACGAGCAGTACTTC
TRBD2 | TRBJ2-3 | TRBV30 | . | CAWSRAGGFTDTQYF | TGTGCCTGGAGTCGAGCGGGAGGGTTCACAGATACGCAGTATTTT
TRBD1 | TRBJ2-7 | TRBV28 | . | CASSWDRESYEQYF | TGTGCCAGCAGCTGGGACAGGGAGTCCTACGAGCAGTACTTC
. | TRBJ1-2 | TRBV5-8 | . | CASSLDRNYGYTF | TGTGCCAGCAGCTTGGACAGAAACTATGGCTACACCTTC
TRBD1 | TRBJ2-1 | TRBV11-1 | once | CASSPEGTGKRTRNEQFF | TGTGCCAGCAGCCCCGAAGGGACAGGGAAGAGGACACGCAATGAGCAGTTCTTC
. | TRBJ2-2 | TRBV2 | . | CASSDPQDGVGELFF | TGTGCCAGCAGTGATCCGCAGGACGGGGTCGGGGAGCTGTTTTTT
TRBD2 | TRBJ2-2 | TRBV7-8 | . | CASSSRGLVAGGTTGELFF | TGTGCCAGCAGCTCTCGTGGCTTGGTAGCGGGAGGTACCACCGGGGAGCTGTTTTTT
. | TRBJ1-5 | TRBV21-1 | . | CASSKVLKADSTNQPQHF | TGTGCCAGCAGCAAAGTCCTCAAAGCCGACAGTACTAATCAGCCCCAGCATTTT